This TCR beta chain was sequenced during a study of cytomegalovirus exposure and HLA in healthy donors. Study details: In an earlier analysis, almost 120 million unique TCR beta sequences were found from some 200 million T cells. Roughly 80 million unique TCRs from HLA-typed donors made up an early data release.

Study results and limitations: Later analysis demonstrated an association between a missense DCLRE1C variant and TCR beta V- and J-gene trimming. In a later analysis, at a false discovery rate of 0.05, fewer than 20,000 TCR beta sequences matched HLA alleles.

About this clone: The antigen is unknown.

Researchers ran the PCR with 60 Vbeta and 13 Jbeta primers. Repertoires were generated with immunoSEQ multiplex PCR, while TCRdb's copy carries only in-frame clones and drops some. The sample has under 250,000 clones; more than 60% are singletons. V lost 7 bases to trimming and J lost 3 bases, with 6 bases between them. Germline V gene lookup returns CDR1 SNHLY and CDR2 FYNNEI. The CDR3 runs to 11 residues. This rearrangement joins TRBV2 to TRBJ2-5; no clear D. The specimen sequenced was PBMCs. The receptor's source is a man aged 50 or older in good health and CMV-seronegative. The DNA of the CDR3 is TGTGCCAGCAAAGCTAAAGAGACCCAGTACTTC. This sequence encodes CASKAKETQYF.